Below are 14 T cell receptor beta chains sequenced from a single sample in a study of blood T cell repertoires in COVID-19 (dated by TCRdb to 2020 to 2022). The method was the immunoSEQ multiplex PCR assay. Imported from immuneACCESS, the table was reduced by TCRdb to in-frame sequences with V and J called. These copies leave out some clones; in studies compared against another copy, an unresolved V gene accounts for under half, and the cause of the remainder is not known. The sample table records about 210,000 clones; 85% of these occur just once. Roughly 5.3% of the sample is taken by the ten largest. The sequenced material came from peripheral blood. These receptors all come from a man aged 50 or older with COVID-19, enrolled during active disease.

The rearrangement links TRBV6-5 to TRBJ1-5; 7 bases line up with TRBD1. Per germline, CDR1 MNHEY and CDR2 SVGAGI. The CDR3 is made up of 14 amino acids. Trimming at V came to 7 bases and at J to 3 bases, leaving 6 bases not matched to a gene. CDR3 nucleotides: TGTGCCAGCAATCCGACAGGGTCCAATCAGCCCCAGCATTTT. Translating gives CASNPTGSNQPQHF.

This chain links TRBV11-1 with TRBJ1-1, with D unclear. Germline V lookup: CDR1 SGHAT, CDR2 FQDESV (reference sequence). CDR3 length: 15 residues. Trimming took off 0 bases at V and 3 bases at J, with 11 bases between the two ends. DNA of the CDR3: TGTGCCAGCAGCTTAGCGAAATATGCGGACACTGAAGCTTTCTTT. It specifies CASSLAKYADTEAFF. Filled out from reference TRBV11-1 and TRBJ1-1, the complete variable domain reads EAEVAQSPRYKITEKSQAVAFWCDPISGHATLYWYRQILGQGPELLVQFQDESVVDDSQLPKDRFSAERLKGVDSTLKIQPAELGDSAMYLCASSLAKYADTEAFFGQGTRLTVV.

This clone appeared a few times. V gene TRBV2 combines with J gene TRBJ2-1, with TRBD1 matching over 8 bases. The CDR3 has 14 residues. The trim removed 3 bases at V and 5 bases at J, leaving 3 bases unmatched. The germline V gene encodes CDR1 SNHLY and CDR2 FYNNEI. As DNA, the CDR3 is TGTGCCAGCAGTGACCGGACAGGGAACAATGAGCAGTTCTTC. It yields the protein CASSDRTGNNEQFF.

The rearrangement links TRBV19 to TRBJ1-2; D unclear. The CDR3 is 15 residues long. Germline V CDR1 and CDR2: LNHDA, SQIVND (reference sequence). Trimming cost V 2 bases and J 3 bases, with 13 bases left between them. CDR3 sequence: CASSIMNGEHYGYTF. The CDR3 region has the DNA TGTGCCAGTAGTATAATGAACGGGGAACACTATGGCTACACCTTC.

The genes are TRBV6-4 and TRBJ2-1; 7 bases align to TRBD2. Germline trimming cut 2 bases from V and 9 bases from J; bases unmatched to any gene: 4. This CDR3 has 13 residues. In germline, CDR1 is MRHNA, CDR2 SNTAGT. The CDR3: CASSDKASGEQFF. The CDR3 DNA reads TGTGCCAGCAGTGACAAGGCTAGCGGTGAGCAGTTCTTC.

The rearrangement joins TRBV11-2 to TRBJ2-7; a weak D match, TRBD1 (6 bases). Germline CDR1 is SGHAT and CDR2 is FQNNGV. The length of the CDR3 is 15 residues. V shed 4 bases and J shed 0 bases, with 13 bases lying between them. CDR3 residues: CASSSHDRSSYEQYF. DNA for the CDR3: TGTGCCAGCAGCTCACATGACAGGTCCTCCTACGAGCAGTACTTC.

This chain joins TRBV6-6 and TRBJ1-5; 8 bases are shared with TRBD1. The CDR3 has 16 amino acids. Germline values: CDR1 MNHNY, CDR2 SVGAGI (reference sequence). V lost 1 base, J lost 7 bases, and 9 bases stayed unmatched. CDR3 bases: TGTGCCAGCAGTTACTATGTATCAGGGGGCGAGCAGCCCCAGCATTTT. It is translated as CASSYYVSGGEQPQHF.

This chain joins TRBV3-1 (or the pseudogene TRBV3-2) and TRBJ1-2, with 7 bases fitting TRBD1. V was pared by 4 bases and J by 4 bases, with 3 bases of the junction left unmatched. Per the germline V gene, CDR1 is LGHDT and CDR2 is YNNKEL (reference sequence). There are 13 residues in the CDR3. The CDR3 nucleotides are TGTGCCAGCAGCCGAAACAGGGGCTATGGCTACACCTTC. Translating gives CASSRNRGYGYTF.

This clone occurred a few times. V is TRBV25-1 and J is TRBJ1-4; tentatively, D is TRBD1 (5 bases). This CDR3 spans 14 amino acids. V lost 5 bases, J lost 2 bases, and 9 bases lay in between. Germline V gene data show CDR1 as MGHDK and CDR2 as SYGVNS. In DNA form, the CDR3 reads TGTGCCAGCAGTCCAGGGTGGACTAATGAAAAACTGTTTTTT. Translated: CASSPGWTNEKLFF.

This CDR3 is CASSAGWAGSGYTF. In DNA form, the CDR3 reads TGTGCCAGCAGCGCGGGCTGGGCTGGGTCTGGCTACACCTTC. The chain couples TRBV5-4 to TRBJ1-2, with D unclear. Between the trimmed V and J ends, which lost 4 bases and 7 bases, there was a span of 17 bases. The length of the CDR3 is 14 residues. Germline CDR1 is SGHNT and CDR2 is YYREEE (reference sequence).

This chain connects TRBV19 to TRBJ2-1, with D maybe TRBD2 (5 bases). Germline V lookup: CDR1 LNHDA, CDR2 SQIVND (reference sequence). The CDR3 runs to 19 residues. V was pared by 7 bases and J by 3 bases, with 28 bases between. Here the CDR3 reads CASTKNPVISRRFYNEQFF. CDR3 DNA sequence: TGTGCCAGTACCAAAAACCCAGTAATCTCCCGGAGGTTCTACAATGAGCAGTTCTTC. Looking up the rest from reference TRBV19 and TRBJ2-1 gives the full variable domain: DGGITQSPKYLFRKEGQNVTLSCEQNLNHDAMYWYRQDPGQGLRLIYYSQIVNDFQKGDIAEGYSVSREKKESFPLTVTSAQKNPTAFYLCASTKNPVISRRFYNEQFFGPGTRLTVL.

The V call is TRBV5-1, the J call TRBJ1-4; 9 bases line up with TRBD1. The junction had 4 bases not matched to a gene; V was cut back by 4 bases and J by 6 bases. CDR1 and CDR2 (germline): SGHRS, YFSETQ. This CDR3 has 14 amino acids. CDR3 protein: CASSMDRGDEKLFF. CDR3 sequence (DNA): TGCGCCAGCAGCATGGACAGGGGAGATGAAAAACTGTTTTTT.

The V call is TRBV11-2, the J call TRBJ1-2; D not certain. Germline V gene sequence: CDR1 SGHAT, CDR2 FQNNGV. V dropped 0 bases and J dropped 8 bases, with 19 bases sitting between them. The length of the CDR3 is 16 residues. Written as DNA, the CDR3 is TGTGCCAGCAGCTTAGATCACGGGTTTCTCTCCCGCGGCTACACCTTC. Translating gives CASSLDHGFLSRGYTF.

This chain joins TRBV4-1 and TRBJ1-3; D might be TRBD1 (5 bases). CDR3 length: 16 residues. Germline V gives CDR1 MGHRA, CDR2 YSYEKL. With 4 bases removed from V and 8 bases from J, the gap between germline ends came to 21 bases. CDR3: CASSPPHRSLRDTIYF. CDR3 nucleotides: TGCGCCAGCAGCCCCCCCCACAGGAGTCTACGGGACACCATATATTTT.